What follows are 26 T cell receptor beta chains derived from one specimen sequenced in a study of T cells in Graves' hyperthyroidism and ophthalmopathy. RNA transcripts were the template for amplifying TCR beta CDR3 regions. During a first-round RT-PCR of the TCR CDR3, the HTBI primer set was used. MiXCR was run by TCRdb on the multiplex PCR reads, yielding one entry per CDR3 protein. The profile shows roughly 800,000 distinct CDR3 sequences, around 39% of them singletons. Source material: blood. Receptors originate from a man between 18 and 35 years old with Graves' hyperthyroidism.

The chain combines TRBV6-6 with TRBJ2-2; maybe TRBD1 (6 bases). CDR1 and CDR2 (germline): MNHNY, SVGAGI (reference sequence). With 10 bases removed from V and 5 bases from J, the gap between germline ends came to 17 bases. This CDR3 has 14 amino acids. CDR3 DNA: TGTGCCAACCGATCACAGGGAGAGACCGGGGAGCTGTTTTTT. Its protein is CANRSQGETGELFF.

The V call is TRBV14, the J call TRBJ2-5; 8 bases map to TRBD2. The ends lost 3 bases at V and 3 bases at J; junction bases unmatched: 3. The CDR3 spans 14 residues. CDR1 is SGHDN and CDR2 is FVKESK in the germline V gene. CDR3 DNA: TGTGCCAGCAGCCACCTAGCGGGCGAAGAGACCCAGTACTTC. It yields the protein CASSHLAGEETQYF.

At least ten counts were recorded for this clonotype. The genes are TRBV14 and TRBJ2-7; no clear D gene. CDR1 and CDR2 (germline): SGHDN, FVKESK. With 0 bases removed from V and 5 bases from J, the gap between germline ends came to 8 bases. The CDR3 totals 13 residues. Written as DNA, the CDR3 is TGTGCCAGCAGCCAAGATTTGGAAGACGAGCAGTACTTC. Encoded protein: CASSQDLEDEQYF.

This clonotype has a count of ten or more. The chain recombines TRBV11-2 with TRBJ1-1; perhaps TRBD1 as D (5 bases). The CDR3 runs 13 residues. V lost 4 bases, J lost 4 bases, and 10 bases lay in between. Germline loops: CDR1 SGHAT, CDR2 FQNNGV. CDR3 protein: CASSWDDGTEAFF. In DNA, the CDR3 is TGTGCCAGCAGCTGGGACGACGGCACTGAAGCTTTCTTT.

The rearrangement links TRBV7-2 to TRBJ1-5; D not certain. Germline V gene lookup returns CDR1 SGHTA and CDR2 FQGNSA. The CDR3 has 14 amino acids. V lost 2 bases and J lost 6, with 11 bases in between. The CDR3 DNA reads TGTGCCAGCAGCTTAAGTCGGTCAGGTCAGCCCCAGCATTTT. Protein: CASSLSRSGQPQHF.

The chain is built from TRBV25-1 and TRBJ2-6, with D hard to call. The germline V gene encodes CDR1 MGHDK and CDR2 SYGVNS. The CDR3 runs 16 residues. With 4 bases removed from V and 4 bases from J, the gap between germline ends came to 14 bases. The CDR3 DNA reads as TGTGCCAGCAGTGTCAGCGTTGATGAGGGGGCCAACGTCCTGACTTTC. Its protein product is CASSVSVDEGANVLTF.

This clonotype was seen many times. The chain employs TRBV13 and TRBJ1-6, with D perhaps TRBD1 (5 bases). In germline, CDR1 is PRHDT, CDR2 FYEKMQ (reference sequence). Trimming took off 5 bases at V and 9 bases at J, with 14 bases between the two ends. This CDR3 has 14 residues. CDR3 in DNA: TGTGCCAGCAGCCTTGACGGGGGAGCTTCACCCCTCCACTTT. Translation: CASSLDGGASPLHF.

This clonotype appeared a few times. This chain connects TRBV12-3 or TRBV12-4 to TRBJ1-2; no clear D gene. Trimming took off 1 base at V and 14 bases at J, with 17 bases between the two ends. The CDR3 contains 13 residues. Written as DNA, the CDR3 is TGTGCCAGCAGTTTAGGACACTCAGGCTATAGGACCTTC. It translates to CASSLGHSGYRTF.

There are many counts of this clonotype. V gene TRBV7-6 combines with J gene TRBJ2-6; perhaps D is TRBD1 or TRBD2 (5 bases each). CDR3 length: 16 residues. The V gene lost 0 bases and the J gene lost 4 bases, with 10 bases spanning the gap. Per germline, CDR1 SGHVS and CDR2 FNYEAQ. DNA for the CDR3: TGTGCCAGCAGCTTAGCGGGGGTGTCCGGGGCCAACGTCCTGACTTTC. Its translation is CASSLAGVSGANVLTF.

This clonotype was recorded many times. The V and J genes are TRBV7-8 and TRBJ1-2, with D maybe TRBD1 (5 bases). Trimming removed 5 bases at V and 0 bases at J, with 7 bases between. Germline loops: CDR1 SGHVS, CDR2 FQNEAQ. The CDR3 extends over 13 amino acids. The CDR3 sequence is CASSVRANYGYTF. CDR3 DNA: TGTGCCAGCAGCGTCAGGGCTAACTATGGCTACACCTTC.

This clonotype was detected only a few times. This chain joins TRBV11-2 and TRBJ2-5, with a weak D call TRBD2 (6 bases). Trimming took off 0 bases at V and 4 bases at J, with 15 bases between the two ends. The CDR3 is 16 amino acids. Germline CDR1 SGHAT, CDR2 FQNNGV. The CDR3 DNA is TGTGCCAGCAGCTTAGACCCCCGGGACTTATCAGAGACCCAGTACTTC. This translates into CASSLDPRDLSETQYF.

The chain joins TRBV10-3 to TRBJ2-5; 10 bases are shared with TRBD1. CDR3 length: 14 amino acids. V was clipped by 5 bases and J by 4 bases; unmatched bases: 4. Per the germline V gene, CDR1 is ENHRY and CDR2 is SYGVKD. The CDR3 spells CAISPGQGPETQYF. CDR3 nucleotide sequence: TGTGCCATCAGTCCGGGACAGGGGCCAGAGACCCAGTACTTC.

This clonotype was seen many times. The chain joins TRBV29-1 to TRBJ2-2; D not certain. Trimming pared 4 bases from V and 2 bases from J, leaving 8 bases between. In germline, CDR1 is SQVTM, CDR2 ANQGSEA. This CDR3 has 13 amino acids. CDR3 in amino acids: CSVGRQNTGELFF. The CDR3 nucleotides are TGCAGCGTTGGAAGACAAAACACCGGGGAGCTGTTTTTT.

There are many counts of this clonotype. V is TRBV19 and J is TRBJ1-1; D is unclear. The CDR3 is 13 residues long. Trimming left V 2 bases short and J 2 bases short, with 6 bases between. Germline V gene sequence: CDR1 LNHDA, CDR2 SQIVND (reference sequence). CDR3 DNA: TGTGCCAGTAGTATAAACACCAACACTGAAGCTTTCTTT. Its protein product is CASSINTNTEAFF.

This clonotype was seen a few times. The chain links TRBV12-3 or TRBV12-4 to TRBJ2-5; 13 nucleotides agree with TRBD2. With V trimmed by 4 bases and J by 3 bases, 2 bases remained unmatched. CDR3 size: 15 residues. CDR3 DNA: TGTGCCAGCAGTTGGGGACTAGCGGGGAAAGAGACCCAGTACTTC. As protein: CASSWGLAGKETQYF.

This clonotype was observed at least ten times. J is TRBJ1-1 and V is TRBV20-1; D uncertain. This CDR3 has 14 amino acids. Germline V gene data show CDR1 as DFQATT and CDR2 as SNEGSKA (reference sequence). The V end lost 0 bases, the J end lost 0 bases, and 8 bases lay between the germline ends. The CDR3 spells CSARDMGVNTEAFF. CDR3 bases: TGCAGTGCTAGAGATATGGGCGTGAACACTGAAGCTTTCTTT.

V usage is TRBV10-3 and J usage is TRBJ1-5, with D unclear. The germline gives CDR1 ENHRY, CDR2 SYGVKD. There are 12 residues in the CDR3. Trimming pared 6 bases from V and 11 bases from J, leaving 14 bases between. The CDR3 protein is CAIRAEIGTQHF. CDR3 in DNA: TGTGCCATCAGAGCGGAGATCGGGACCCAGCATTTT.

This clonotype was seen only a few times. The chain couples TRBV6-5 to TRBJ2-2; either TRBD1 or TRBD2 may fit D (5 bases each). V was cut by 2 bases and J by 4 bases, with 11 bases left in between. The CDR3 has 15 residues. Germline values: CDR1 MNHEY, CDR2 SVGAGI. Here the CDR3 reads CASSYGGGGTGELFF. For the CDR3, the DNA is TGTGCCAGCAGTTACGGCGGTGGGGGCACCGGGGAGCTGTTTTTT.

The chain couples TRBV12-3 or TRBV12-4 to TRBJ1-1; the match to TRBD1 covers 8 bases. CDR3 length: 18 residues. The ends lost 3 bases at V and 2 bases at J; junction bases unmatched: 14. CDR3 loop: CASSFWAGQGLTNTEAFF. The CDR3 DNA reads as TGTGCCAGCAGTTTTTGGGCAGGACAGGGACTAACCAACACTGAAGCTTTCTTT.

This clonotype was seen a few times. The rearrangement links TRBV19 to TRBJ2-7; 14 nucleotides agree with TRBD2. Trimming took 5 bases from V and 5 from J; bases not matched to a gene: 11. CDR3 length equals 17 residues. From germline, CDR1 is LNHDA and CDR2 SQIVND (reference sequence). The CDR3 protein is CASSASLGTSGGNEQYF. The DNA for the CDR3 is TGTGCCAGTAGTGCCTCCCTCGGGACTAGCGGGGGCAACGAGCAGTACTTC.

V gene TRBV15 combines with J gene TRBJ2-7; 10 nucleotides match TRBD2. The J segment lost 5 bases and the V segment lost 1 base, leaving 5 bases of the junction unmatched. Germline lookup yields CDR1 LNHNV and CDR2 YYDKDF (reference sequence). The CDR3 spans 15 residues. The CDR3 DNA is TGTGCCACCAGCAGAGCGAGCGGGAGGGCCAACGAGCAGTACTTC. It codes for CATSRASGRANEQYF.

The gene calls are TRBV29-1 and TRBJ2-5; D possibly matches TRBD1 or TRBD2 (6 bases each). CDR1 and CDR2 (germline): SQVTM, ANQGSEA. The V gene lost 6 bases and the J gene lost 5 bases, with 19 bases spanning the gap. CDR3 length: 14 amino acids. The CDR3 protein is CSVGGRGLLETQYF. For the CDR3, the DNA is TGCAGCGTGGGGGGCCGGGGGTTATTGGAGACCCAGTACTTC.

The CDR3 DNA reads TGCGCCAGCACGAAGGGGGGGTCCTACGAGCAGTACTTC. Encoded protein: CASTKGGSYEQYF. The chain couples TRBV5-1 to TRBJ2-7, with D perhaps TRBD2 (7 bases). The CDR3 is 13 residues long. CDR1 and CDR2 (germline): SGHRS, YFSETQ. Trimming removed 6 bases at V and 1 base at J, with 11 bases between. The full variable domain, completed using reference TRBV5-1 and TRBJ2-7, is KAGVTQTPRYLIKTRGQQVTLSCSPISGHRSVSWYQQTPGQGLQFLFEYFSETQRNKGNFPGRFSGRQFSNSRSEMNVSTLELGDSALYLCASTKGGSYEQYFGPGTRLTVT.

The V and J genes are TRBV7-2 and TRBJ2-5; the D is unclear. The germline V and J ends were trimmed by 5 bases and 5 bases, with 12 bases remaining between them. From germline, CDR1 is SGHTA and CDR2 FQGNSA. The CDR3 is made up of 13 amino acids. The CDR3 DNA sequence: TGTGCCAGCAGCCCCCTGGGGTACGAGACCCAGTACTTC. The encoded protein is CASSPLGYETQYF.

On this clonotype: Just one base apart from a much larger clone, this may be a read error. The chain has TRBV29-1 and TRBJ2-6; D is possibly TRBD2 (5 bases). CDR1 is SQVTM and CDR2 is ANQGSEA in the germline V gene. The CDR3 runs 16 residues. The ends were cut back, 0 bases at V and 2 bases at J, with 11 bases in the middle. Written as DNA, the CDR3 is TGCAGCGTTGAAGATCGGGGAACCCCTGGGGCCAACGTCCTGACTTTC. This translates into CSVEDRGTPGANVLTF. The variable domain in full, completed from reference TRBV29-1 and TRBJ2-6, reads SAVISQKPSRDICQRGTSLTIQCQVDSQVTMMFWYRQQPGQSLTLIATANQGSEATYESGFVIDKFPISRPNLTFSTLTVSNMSPEDSSIYLCSVEDRGTPGANVLTFGAGSRLTVL.

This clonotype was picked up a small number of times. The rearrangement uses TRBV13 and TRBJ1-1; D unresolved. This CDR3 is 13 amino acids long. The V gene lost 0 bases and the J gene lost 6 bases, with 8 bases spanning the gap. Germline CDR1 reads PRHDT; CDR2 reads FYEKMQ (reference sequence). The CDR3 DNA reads TGTGCCAGCAGCTTAGGGGGCGCCTCTGAAGCTTTCTTT. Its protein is CASSLGGASEAFF.